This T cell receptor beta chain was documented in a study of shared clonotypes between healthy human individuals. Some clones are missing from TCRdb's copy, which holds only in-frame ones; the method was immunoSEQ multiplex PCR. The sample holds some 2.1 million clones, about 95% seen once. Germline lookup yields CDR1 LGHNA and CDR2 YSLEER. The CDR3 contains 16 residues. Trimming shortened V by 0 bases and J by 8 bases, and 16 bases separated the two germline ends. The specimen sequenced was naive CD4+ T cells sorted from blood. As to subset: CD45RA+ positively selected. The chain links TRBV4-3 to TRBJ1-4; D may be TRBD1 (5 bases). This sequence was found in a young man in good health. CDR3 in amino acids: CASSQEGGRAEEKLFF. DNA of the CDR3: TGCGCCAGCAGCCAAGAGGGCGGCAGGGCGGAAGAAAAACTGTTTTTT.